One and the same sample provided the 18 T cell receptor beta chains below, sequenced in a study of T cell responses to AZD1222 COVID-19 vaccine. Sequencing used immunoSEQ multiplex PCR; TCRdb keeps in-frame clones, though not all of them. In the table there are 240,000 or so clones, approximately 93% of which are singletons. This specimen consisted of peripheral blood, obtained on day 0 of AZD1222 vaccination. The receptors were sampled from an adult in good health.

The V call is TRBV5-8, the J call TRBJ2-6; D assignment may be TRBD1 or TRBD2 (5 bases each). The CDR3 sequence is 19 residues long. V was trimmed by 4 bases and J by 0 bases, leaving 20 bases between them. Germline V CDR1 and CDR2: SGHTS, YDEGEE. The CDR3 nucleotides are TGTGCCAGCAGCACCCCCGTCGAGGGGTACAGCTCTGGGGCCAACGTCCTGACTTTC. The encoded protein is CASSTPVEGYSSGANVLTF.

The genes are TRBV4-2 and TRBJ1-1; 7 bases agree with TRBD1. CDR3 length: 15 amino acids. J gave up 7 bases and V 0 bases, and 8 bases lay outside the gene matches. The germline V gene encodes CDR1 LGHNA and CDR2 YNFKEQ. As DNA, the CDR3 is TGTGCCAGCAGCCAAGATTGGAGGGGGCTGGGTGAAGCTTTCTTT. Translated, it gives CASSQDWRGLGEAFF.

The chain joins TRBV5-1 to TRBJ1-4; 7 positions agree with TRBD1. V trimming: 4 bases; J trimming: 8 bases; junction bases outside the gene matches: 5. This CDR3 is 13 amino acids long. CDR1 is SGHRS and CDR2 is YFSETQ in the germline V gene. This CDR3 reads CASSTDRLEKLFF. CDR3 in DNA: TGCGCCAGCAGCACGGACAGGCTCGAAAAACTGTTTTTT.

The V and J genes are TRBV18 and TRBJ2-6; 8 bases match TRBD1. Germline assignment: CDR1 KGHSH and CDR2 LQKENI. This CDR3 comprises 18 residues. The J segment lost 3 bases and the V segment lost 2 bases, leaving 9 bases of the junction unmatched. The CDR3 DNA reads as TGTGCCAGCTCACCAAGGGGACAGGAAACGGGTGGGGCCAACGTCCTGACTTTC. Protein product: CASSPRGQETGGANVLTF.

To note about this clone: Additional DNA sequences in this sample encode the identical CDR3. The chain recombines TRBV20-1 with TRBJ2-5; weak D call: TRBD2 (6 bases). The CDR3 is 11 residues long. The germline gives CDR1 DFQATT, CDR2 SNEGSKA (reference sequence). The CDR3 loop reads CSAGRQETQYF. DNA of the CDR3: TGCAGCGCGGGGAGACAAGAGACCCAGTACTTC.

V gene TRBV9 combines with J gene TRBJ2-7, with 8 bases matching TRBD1. The length of the CDR3 is 15 residues. After removal of 2 bases from V and 3 bases from J, the junction contained 7 bases not matched to a gene. Germline assignment: CDR1 SGDLS and CDR2 YYNGEE. The CDR3 region is CASSVRDRTVYEQYF. As DNA, the CDR3 is TGTGCCAGCAGCGTGAGGGACAGGACGGTCTACGAGCAGTACTTC.

The chain carries TRBV7-3 and TRBJ1-6; D is undetermined. Germline loops: CDR1 SGHTA, CDR2 FQGTGA. Trimming took 5 bases from V and 10 from J, leaving 12 bases between them. The CDR3 loop spans 13 amino acids. CDR3 region: CASSAVPESPLHF. In nucleotides, the CDR3 is TGTGCCAGCAGCGCCGTTCCAGAATCACCCCTCCACTTT.

A note on this clone: A read error may account for a junction end that differs from germline. This chain uses TRBV6-1 with TRBJ1-3; no firm D call. Germline CDR1 MNHNS, CDR2 SASEGT. This CDR3 is 13 amino acids long. CDR3 nucleotide sequence: TGTGCCAGCAGTGAAGCTCCCGGGTCGGAGGCGCATTTT. Its protein is CASSEAPGSEAHF.

This chain joins TRBV19 and TRBJ1-5; TRBD1 aligns across 10 bases. The CDR3 length is 19 residues. Germline V gives CDR1 LNHDA, CDR2 SQIVND (reference sequence). The J segment lost 3 bases and the V segment lost 1 base, leaving 12 bases of the junction unmatched. CDR3 sequence reads: CASSIVETGGDVVNQPQHF. The DNA of the CDR3 is TGTGCCAGTAGTATAGTTGAGACAGGGGGCGATGTGGTCAATCAGCCCCAGCATTTT. The complete variable domain, with remaining parts taken from reference TRBV19 and TRBJ1-5, reads DGGITQSPKYLFRKEGQNVTLSCEQNLNHDAMYWYRQDPGQGLRLIYYSQIVNDFQKGDIAEGYSVSREKKESFPLTVTSAQKNPTAFYLCASSIVETGGDVVNQPQHFGDGTRLSIL.

The chain couples TRBV28 to TRBJ1-1, with D maybe TRBD1 (5 bases). The CDR3 spans 12 residues. Trimming shortened V by 6 bases and J by 7 bases, and 12 bases separated the two germline ends. Germline V gene sequence: CDR1 MDHEN, CDR2 SYDVKM. The CDR3 bases are TGTGCCAGCAGCCCCTCGAGGGGTGAAGCTTTCTTT. It codes for CASSPSRGEAFF.

The V and J genes are TRBV9 and TRBJ1-2, with 11 bases fitting TRBD1. The V gene end was trimmed by 3 bases and the J gene end by 4 bases; junction bases not matched to a gene: 5. The germline CDR1 and CDR2 sequences are SGDLS and YYNGEE. This CDR3 is 15 amino acids long. CDR3 coding DNA: TGTGCCAGCAGCGCGGGACAGGGGGGTGGCTATGGCTACACCTTC. Residues: CASSAGQGGGYGYTF.

The chain uses TRBV11-3 and TRBJ2-3; D is ambiguous. The CDR3 extends over 16 amino acids. The ends were cut back, 1 base at V and 1 base at J, with 12 bases in the middle. Germline-derived CDR1 and CDR2 are SGHNT and YENEEA. The CDR3 protein is CASSLGASLGTDTQYF. The CDR3 region has the DNA TGTGCCAGCAGCTTAGGCGCCTCTCTGGGCACAGATACGCAGTATTTT.

V and J are TRBV5-4 and TRBJ2-7, with 9 bases fitting TRBD2. The CDR3 is 15 amino acids. V trimming: 4 bases; J trimming: 6 bases; junction bases outside the gene matches: 11. CDR1 is SGHNT and CDR2 is YYREEE in the germline V gene (reference sequence). The CDR3 sequence: CASSAGGTGLGEQYF. DNA for the CDR3: TGTGCCAGCAGCGCGGGGGGGACGGGCCTAGGCGAGCAGTACTTC. The whole variable domain, remainder taken from reference TRBV5-4 and TRBJ2-7, is ETGVTQSPTHLIKTRGQQVTLRCSSQSGHNTVSWYQQALGQGPQFIFQYYREEENGRGNFPPRFSGLQFPNYSSELNVNALELDDSALYLCASSAGGTGLGEQYFGPGTRLTVT.

The gene calls are TRBV6-2 or TRBV6-3 and TRBJ1-1; 8 nucleotides agree with TRBD1. From germline, CDR1 is MNHEY and CDR2 SVGEGT. V was clipped by 5 bases and J by 7 bases; unmatched bases: 9. The CDR3 runs 14 residues. In nucleotides, the CDR3 is TGTGCCAGCAGTGGAACAGGGGGAACGGGTGAAGCTTTCTTT. Encoded protein: CASSGTGGTGEAFF.

The J gene is TRBJ1-4, the V gene TRBV28, with D maybe TRBD1 (5 bases). The length of the CDR3 is 13 residues. Per the germline V gene, CDR1 is MDHEN and CDR2 is SYDVKM. The ends were cut back, 8 bases at V and 1 base at J, with 8 bases in the middle. The chain's CDR3 is CASRGRTNEKLFF. In DNA form, the CDR3 reads TGTGCCAGCCGGGGCCGAACTAATGAAAAACTGTTTTTT.

This clone showed up just once. This rearrangement joins TRBV7-3 to TRBJ1-2, with D possibly TRBD1 on 5 matching bases. Per germline, CDR1 SGHTA and CDR2 FQGTGA. Trimming stripped 0 bases from V and 6 bases from J, with 14 bases between. CDR3 length: 15 residues. Here the CDR3 reads CASSLTLGEQDGYTF. The DNA for the CDR3 is TGTGCCAGCAGCTTAACGTTAGGGGAACAGGATGGCTACACCTTC.

The chain couples TRBV7-2 to TRBJ2-2, with 8 bases that match TRBD2. Germline loops: CDR1 SGHTA, CDR2 FQGNSA. The CDR3 consists of 18 residues. Trimming took 1 base from V and 3 from J; bases not matched to a gene: 10. The CDR3 region has the DNA TGTGCCAGCAGCTTAGTGGCCAGCGGGAGAAGAGACACCGGGGAGCTGTTTTTT. This sequence encodes CASSLVASGRRDTGELFF.

The chain employs TRBV27 and TRBJ1-5; unclear D gene. The germline V gene has CDR1 MNHEY and CDR2 SMNVEV (reference sequence). V was shortened by 4 bases and J by 7 bases, with 8 bases between the two germline ends. The CDR3 is made up of 12 amino acids. The CDR3 loop reads CASSSSSQPQHF. CDR3 DNA: TGTGCCAGCAGTTCCTCCAGCCAGCCCCAGCATTTT.